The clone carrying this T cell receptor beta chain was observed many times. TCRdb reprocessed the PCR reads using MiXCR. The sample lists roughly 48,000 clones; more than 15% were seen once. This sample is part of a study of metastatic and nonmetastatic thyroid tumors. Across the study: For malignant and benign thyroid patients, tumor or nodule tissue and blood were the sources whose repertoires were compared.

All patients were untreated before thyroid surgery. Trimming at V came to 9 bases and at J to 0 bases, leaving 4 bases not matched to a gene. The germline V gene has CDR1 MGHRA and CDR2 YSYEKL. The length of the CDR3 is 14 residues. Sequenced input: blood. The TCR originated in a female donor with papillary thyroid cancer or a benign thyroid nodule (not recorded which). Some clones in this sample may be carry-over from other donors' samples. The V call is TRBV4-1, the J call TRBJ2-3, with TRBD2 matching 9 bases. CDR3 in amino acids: CASGSGRSTDTQYF. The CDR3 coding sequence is TGCGCCAGTGGTAGCGGGAGAAGCACAGATACGCAGTATTTT.